What follows is one T cell receptor (beta chain) and its context. Trimming cost V 6 bases and J 2 bases; bases outside gene matches: 8. This CDR3 comprises 15 residues. CDR1 is MNHNS and CDR2 is SASEGT in the germline V gene. TCRdb keeps only in-frame clones here, not all; method: immunoSEQ multiplex PCR. The table records some 39,000 clones, approximately 87% of them present only once. The data stem from a study of OX40 agonist ivuxolimab in advanced cancers. Sequences were derived from CD4+ or CD8+ T cells sorted from blood, sampled in a trial of the OX40 agonist ivuxolimab. The chain employs TRBV6-1 and TRBJ2-7, with 9 bases lining up with TRBD2. The clonotype was recovered from an adult with an advanced solid tumor such as melanoma, head and neck, liver or kidney cancer. CDR3 sequence: CASRRERTSAYEQYF. For the CDR3, the DNA is TGTGCCAGCAGACGAGAGCGGACTAGCGCCTACGAGCAGTACTTC.